This T cell receptor (beta chain) derives from a study of T cell repertoires in cytomegalovirus infection. In the study overall: Matching HLA type, along with CMV infection, was indicated by public TCR beta signatures. Overall study results and limits: Adding up the frequency of public TCR beta families identified people who carried CMV plus the relevant HLA. HLA-C-restricted CMV clonotypes gave the most frequent clonotype in two of eight donors.

Germline V gene lookup returns CDR1 MDHEN and CDR2 SYDVKM. Trimming at V came to 3 bases and at J to 0 bases, leaving 3 bases not matched to a gene. The CDR3 sequence is 15 residues long. This clonotype was observed many times. Its antigen is unknown. A single record per CDR3 protein comes from TCRdb applying MiXCR to the reads. The sample consists of about 830,000 distinct CDR3 sequences, approximately 29% of them appearing once. V usage is TRBV28 and J usage is TRBJ2-3, with 7 bases matching TRBD1. Sequences were derived from cultured CD8+ T cells from PBMCs, sampled from culture after CMV antigen stimulation. The source is a human donor in good health (CMV status not recorded). Some clones in this sample may be carry-over from other donors' samples. CDR3 DNA sequence: TGTGCCAGCAGTTTGGGGGACAGAAGCACAGATACGCAGTATTTT. It translates to CASSLGDRSTDTQYF.